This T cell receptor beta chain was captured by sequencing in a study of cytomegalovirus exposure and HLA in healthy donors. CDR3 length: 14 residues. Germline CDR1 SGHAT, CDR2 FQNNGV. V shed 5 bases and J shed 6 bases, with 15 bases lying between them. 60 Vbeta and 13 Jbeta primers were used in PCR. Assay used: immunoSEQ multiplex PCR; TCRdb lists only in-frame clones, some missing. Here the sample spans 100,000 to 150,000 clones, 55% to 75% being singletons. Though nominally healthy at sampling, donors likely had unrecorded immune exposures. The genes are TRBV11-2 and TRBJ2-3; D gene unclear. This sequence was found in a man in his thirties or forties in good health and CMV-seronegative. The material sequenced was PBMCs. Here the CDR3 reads CASSIGGRADTQYF. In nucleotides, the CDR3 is TGTGCCAGCAGCATCGGTGGGCGCGCGGATACGCAGTATTTT.